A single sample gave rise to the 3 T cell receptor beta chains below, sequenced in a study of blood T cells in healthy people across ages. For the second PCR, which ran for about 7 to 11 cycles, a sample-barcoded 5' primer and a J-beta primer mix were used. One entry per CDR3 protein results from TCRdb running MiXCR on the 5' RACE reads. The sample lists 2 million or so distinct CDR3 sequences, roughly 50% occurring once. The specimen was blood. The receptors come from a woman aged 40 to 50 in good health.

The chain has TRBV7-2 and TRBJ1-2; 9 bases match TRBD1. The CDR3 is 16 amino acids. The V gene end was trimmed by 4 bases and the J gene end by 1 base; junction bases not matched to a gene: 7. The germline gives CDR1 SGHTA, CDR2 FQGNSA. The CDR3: CASSYPGTGYNYGYTF. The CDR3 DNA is TGTGCCAGCAGCTATCCGGGGACAGGGTATAACTATGGCTACACCTTC. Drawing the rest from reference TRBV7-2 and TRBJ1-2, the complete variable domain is GAGVSQSPSNKVTEKGKDVELRCDPISGHTALYWYRQSLGQGLEFLIYFQGNSAPDKSGLPSDRFSAERTGGSVSTLTIQRTQQEDSAVYLCASSYPGTGYNYGYTFGSGTRLTVV.

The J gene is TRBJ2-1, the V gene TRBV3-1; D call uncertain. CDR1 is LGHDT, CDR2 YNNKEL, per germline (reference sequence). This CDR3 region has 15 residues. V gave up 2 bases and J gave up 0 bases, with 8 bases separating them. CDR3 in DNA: TGTGCCAGCAGCCAACTGGCGGTCTCCTACAATGAGCAGTTCTTC. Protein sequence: CASSQLAVSYNEQFF.

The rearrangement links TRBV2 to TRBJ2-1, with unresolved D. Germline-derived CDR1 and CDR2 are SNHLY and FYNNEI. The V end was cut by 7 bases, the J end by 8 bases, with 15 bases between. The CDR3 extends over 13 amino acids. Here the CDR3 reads CASTKGGYDEQFF. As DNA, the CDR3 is TGTGCCAGCACGAAAGGTGGTTACGATGAGCAGTTCTTC. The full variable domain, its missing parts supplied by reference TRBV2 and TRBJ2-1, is EPEVTQTPSHQVTQMGQEVILRCVPISNHLYFYWYRQILGQKVEFLVSFYNNEISEKSEIFDDQFSVERPDGSNFTLKIRSTKLEDSAMYFCASTKGGYDEQFFGPGTRLTVL.